A selection of T cell receptor beta chains follows, all from one sample in a study of cytomegalovirus exposure and HLA in healthy donors. Measured with immunoSEQ multiplex PCR; TCRdb has only the in-frame clones, and not every one. The data show about 43,000 clones, around 58% seen once. The sample was PBMCs. These receptor sequences come from a man between 60 and 70 years old in good health and CMV-seropositive. Each CDR3 is given with its conserved first and last residue. D genes are given only for firm matches. Clone size is not always given. Where it is, it says once, few, many or a class for expanded clones.

V	J	size	D	CDR3	DNA
TRBV19	TRBJ2-7	-	TRBD2	CASNIQRLAGNNYEQYF	TGTGCCAGTAATATACAACGACTAGCGGGAAACAACTACGAGCAGTACTTC
TRBV18	TRBJ2-3	-	TRBD2	CASSPASGSRTDTQYF	TGTGCCAGCTCACCGGCTAGCGGGAGCCGCACAGATACGCAGTATTTT
TRBV6-1	TRBJ2-2	-	TRBD1	CASSEWGGQGRDGELFF	TGTGCCAGCAGTGAGTGGGGGGGACAGGGGCGTGACGGGGAGCTGTTTTTT
TRBV18	TRBJ1-2	-	TRBD1	CASSPGQVNYGYTF	TGTGCCAGCTCACCGGGACAGGTTAACTATGGCTACACCTTC
TRBV28	TRBJ1-1	-	TRBD1	CASLQGARQAFF	TGTGCCAGCCTCCAGGGGGCTCGACAAGCTTTCTTT
TRBV7-2	TRBJ2-5	-	-	CASSPPGIRGSETQYF	TGTGCCAGCAGCCCCCCCGGGATCCGGGGATCAGAGACCCAGTACTTC
TRBV11-3	TRBJ2-7	few	-	CASSLDQGYEQYF	TGTGCCAGCAGCTTAGATCAGGGGTACGAGCAGTACTTC
TRBV6-1	TRBJ2-3	once	TRBD2	CASSEAASGMRSTDTQYF	TGTGCCAGCAGTGAAGCGGCTAGCGGGATGCGGAGCACAGATACGCAGTATTTT
TRBV18	TRBJ1-1	once	TRBD1	CASSPGTGGTEAFF	TGTGCCAGCTCACCCGGGACAGGGGGAACTGAAGCTTTCTTT
TRBV7-8	TRBJ2-1	-	TRBD2	CASSLREGPYNEQFF	TGTGCCAGCAGCTTGAGGGAGGGCCCCTACAATGAGCAGTTCTTC
TRBV14	TRBJ2-5	-	TRBD2	CASSLLGGGLRGTQYF	TGTGCCAGCAGCCTCCTGGGGGGGGGACTTCGGGGGACCCAGTACTTC
TRBV15	TRBJ2-3	-	-	CATSRDSSTDTQYF	TGTGCCACCAGCAGAGATAGCAGCACAGATACGCAGTATTTT
TRBV6-1	TRBJ2-3	few	TRBD1	CASSEADRTGGTDTQYF	TGTGCCAGCAGTGAAGCAGACCGGACAGGGGGCACAGATACGCAGTATTTT
TRBV30	TRBJ2-5	-	-	CAWSVRETQYF	TGTGCCTGGAGTGTACGGGAGACCCAGTACTTC
TRBV6-6	TRBJ2-7	-	TRBD1	CASRNTGATYEQYF	TGTGCCAGCAGAAATACAGGGGCTACGTACGAGCAGTACTTC
TRBV10-3	TRBJ1-2	-	-	CAISESVGGVDYGYTF	TGTGCCATCAGTGAGTCCGTTGGGGGCGTCGACTATGGCTACACCTTC
TRBV14	TRBJ2-7	-	TRBD1	CASRGTGAYYEQYF	TGTGCCAGCCGCGGGACAGGAGCGTACTACGAGCAGTACTTC
TRBV6-5	TRBJ2-5	once	TRBD1	CASSRTGGAKTQYF	TGTGCCAGCAGCCGCACAGGGGGCGCAAAGACCCAGTACTTC
TRBV19	TRBJ2-3	-	TRBD2	CASSIWTSGSPTDTQYF	TGTGCCAGTAGTATTTGGACTAGCGGGAGCCCAACAGATACGCAGTATTTT
TRBV29-1	TRBJ2-1	once	TRBD2	CSVELTGTSGFYEQFF	TGCAGCGTTGAATTGACCGGGACTAGCGGGTTCTATGAGCAGTTCTTC
TRBV7-9	TRBJ2-7	few	-	CASSRQGGHEQYF	TGTGCCAGCAGCCGGCAGGGGGGTCACGAGCAGTACTTC
TRBV5-8	TRBJ2-2	-	-	CASTRLRVGELFF	TGTGCCAGCACTCGGTTGCGTGTCGGGGAGCTGTTTTTT